A single sample is the source of the 19 T cell receptor beta chains below, sequenced in a study of T-cell reconstitution after alpha-beta-depleted transplantation in children. Unique molecular identifiers were incorporated into the prepared TCRbeta library. TCRdb ran MiXCR on the PCR reads and lists one entry per CDR3 protein. The repertoire includes around 250,000 distinct CDR3 sequences, 9.5% to 10% of them detected once, and 10% sits in the top ten. Sequenced here: PBMCs from the stem cell graft donor, sampled from the stem cell graft. These receptors were taken from a human donor who donated a stem cell graft to a child with SCID.

This clonotype was detected many times. This chain joins TRBV4-1 and TRBJ2-1; possible D gene TRBD1, 5 bases. The CDR3 totals 17 residues. Germline loops: CDR1 MGHRA, CDR2 YSYEKL. V was clipped by 1 base and J by 0 bases, with 13 bases between them. The CDR3 nucleotides read TGCGCCAGCAGCCAAGTTGACTTGGGGCTCTCCTACAATGAGCAGTTCTTC. It specifies CASSQVDLGLSYNEQFF.

In this sample, this clonotype turned up many times. The V gene is TRBV12-5, the J gene TRBJ2-7; 7 bases match TRBD1. This CDR3 region has 12 residues. Trimming took 5 bases from V and 6 from J; bases not matched to a gene: 4. Germline assignment: CDR1 LGHNT and CDR2 FRNRAP. The CDR3 here is CASGDRVSEQYF. The CDR3 bases are TGTGCTAGTGGTGACAGGGTTAGCGAGCAGTACTTC.

The chain joins TRBV12-3 or TRBV12-4 to TRBJ2-7; 8 nucleotides match TRBD2. The CDR3 covers 14 residues. Trimming cost V 1 base and J 5 bases; bases outside gene matches: 4. The CDR3 loop is CASSLVPGGHEQYF. The CDR3 DNA follows: TGTGCCAGCAGTTTAGTCCCGGGAGGGCACGAGCAGTACTTC.

This clonotype was detected many times. CDR3 residues: CASSELRTTYNEQFF. The CDR3 region has the DNA TGCGCCAGCAGTGAGTTGCGGACAACCTACAATGAGCAGTTCTTC. The chain employs TRBV10-2 and TRBJ2-1; tentatively, D is TRBD1 (5 bases). Germline V CDR1 and CDR2: WSHSY, SAAADI. The CDR3 has 15 amino acids. V was cut by 1 base and J by 2 bases, with 9 bases left in between.

This clonotype was seen ten or more times. The rearrangement uses TRBV5-6 and TRBJ1-5, with a weak D call TRBD1 (6 bases). The CDR3 covers 14 residues. V lost 2 bases and J 1 base, leaving 7 bases between the germline ends. Germline V lookup: CDR1 SGHDT, CDR2 YYEEEE. The CDR3 DNA reads as TGTGCCAGCAGCTTTGGACAGAGCAATCAGCCCCAGCATTTT. As protein: CASSFGQSNQPQHF.

This clonotype was picked up many times. The gene calls are TRBV19 and TRBJ1-1; D possibly corresponds to TRBD1 (6 bases). Germline V gene sequence: CDR1 LNHDA, CDR2 SQIVND (reference sequence). Trimming took off 5 bases at V and 1 base at J, with 11 bases between the two ends. This CDR3 comprises 14 residues. CDR3 amino acids: CASSPLTGNTEAFF. CDR3 bases: TGTGCCAGTAGTCCCTTGACAGGGAACACTGAAGCTTTCTTT.

This clonotype appeared a few times. The chain links TRBV12-3 or TRBV12-4 to TRBJ2-2; D unresolved. V lost 5 bases and J lost 4, with 8 bases in between. The CDR3 is 13 residues long. In nucleotides, the CDR3 is TGTGCCAGCAGTGCAGGAATCACCGGGGAGCTGTTTTTT. Its translation is CASSAGITGELFF.

The chain couples TRBV12-3 or TRBV12-4 to TRBJ1-2, with D uncertain. V lost 8 bases and J lost 7, with 20 bases in between. The CDR3 has 14 residues. In nucleotides, the CDR3 is TGTGCCAGCCGCCCCGATCCATCCGGGCTTGGCTACACCTTC. Translation: CASRPDPSGLGYTF.

This sequence joins TRBV7-2 and TRBJ2-7; TRBD2 might be the D (7 bases). This CDR3 contains 15 residues. Germline values: CDR1 SGHTA, CDR2 FQGNSA. V shed 4 bases and J shed 2 bases, with 15 bases lying between them. CDR3 nucleotides: TGTGCCAGCAGCTCGAACGGGGGGCCCGCCTACGAGCAGTACTTC. Translated: CASSSNGGPAYEQYF.

The V gene is TRBV7-9, the J gene TRBJ1-6, with 9 bases identical to TRBD1. J gave up 14 bases and V 5 bases, and 16 bases lay outside the gene matches. CDR1 and CDR2 from the germline V gene are SEHNR and FQNEAQ (reference sequence). The CDR3 spans 16 residues. The DNA for the CDR3 is TGTGCCAGCAGCCCCCGACCGGGACAGGGACATTCGGCCCTCCACTTT. Its translation is CASSPRPGQGHSALHF.

This clonotype was seen only a few times. The chain has TRBV12-5 and TRBJ2-3; 11 positions match TRBD1. Germline V gene data show CDR1 as LGHNT and CDR2 as FRNRAP. The CDR3 runs to 17 residues. The V gene end was trimmed by 3 bases and the J gene end by 1 base; junction bases not matched to a gene: 6. Here the CDR3 DNA reads TGTGCTAGTGGTTTAGGATCGGGACAGGGGGGCACAGATACGCAGTATTTT. Its protein product is CASGLGSGQGGTDTQYF.

This clonotype was found many times. V and J are TRBV5-6 and TRBJ2-5, with D perhaps TRBD2 (7 bases). The CDR3 is made up of 17 amino acids. V shed 2 bases and J shed 7 bases, with 24 bases lying between them. CDR1 is SGHDT, CDR2 YYEEEE, per germline. The CDR3 is CASSLASGGPLKGTQYF. In DNA, the CDR3 is TGTGCCAGCAGCTTAGCCTCCGGGGGGCCATTGAAAGGGACCCAGTACTTC.

In this sample, this clonotype turned up a few times. The chain has TRBV5-6 and TRBJ2-2; TRBD2 might be the D (6 bases). The CDR3 consists of 14 residues. Germline V gene lookup returns CDR1 SGHDT and CDR2 YYEEEE. V lost 7 bases and J lost 1, with 11 bases in between. Here the CDR3 reads CASRTGLNTGELFF. Here the CDR3 DNA reads TGTGCCAGCCGGACGGGACTGAACACCGGGGAGCTGTTTTTT.

CDR3 in DNA: TGTGCCTCCAGCCAAGATCTAGTTCGTTCGGACTACCCATACAATGAGCAGTTCTTC. It yields the protein CASSQDLVRSDYPYNEQFF. The chain joins TRBV3-1 to TRBJ2-1, with a possible D match to TRBD2 (6 bases). V gave up 11 bases and J gave up 4 bases, with 33 bases separating them. CDR3 length: 19 amino acids. Per germline, CDR1 LGHDT and CDR2 YNNKEL (reference sequence).

This clonotype was counted only a few times. This rearrangement joins TRBV29-1 to TRBJ2-5, with D perhaps TRBD1 (5 bases). Germline V gives CDR1 SQVTM, CDR2 ANQGSEA. The CDR3 is 13 residues long. V lost 6 bases, J lost 0 bases, and 11 bases lay in between. CDR3 sequence: CSVATAYQETQYF. The CDR3 nucleotides read TGCAGCGTCGCGACAGCGTACCAAGAGACCCAGTACTTC.

This clonotype came up a few times. The chain joins TRBV5-1 to TRBJ2-3; the match to TRBD2 covers 11 bases. From germline, CDR1 is SGHRS and CDR2 YFSETQ. The V segment lost 7 bases and the J segment 3 bases; nucleotides outside the gene matches: 4. CDR3 length: 14 residues. CDR3 loop: CASVAGGKTDTQYF. DNA for the CDR3: TGCGCCAGCGTAGCGGGGGGGAAAACAGATACGCAGTATTTT.

With regard to this clonotype: An end of the junction does not agree with germline; a read error may underlie this. V usage is TRBV7-2 and J usage is TRBJ1-2; a weak D match, TRBD1 (6 bases). The V gene's germline CDR1 is SGHTA and CDR2 FQGNSA. CDR3 size: 13 residues. CDR3 sequence: CASTLQGRDGYTF. CDR3 nucleotide sequence: TGTGCCAGCACCTTACAGGGAAGGGATGGCTACACCTTC.

This chain connects TRBV7-3 to TRBJ2-2; D is unresolved. The CDR3 has 14 amino acids. V lost 5 bases and J lost 3, with 10 bases in between. Germline V gene data show CDR1 as SGHTA and CDR2 as FQGTGA. In DNA form, the CDR3 reads TGTGCCAGCAGCGAATGGGGTGACACCGGGGAGCTGTTTTTT. Translated: CASSEWGDTGELFF.

This clonotype was seen many times. V and J are TRBV12-3 or TRBV12-4 and TRBJ2-1, with TRBD2 identical over 12 bases. This CDR3 spans 16 amino acids. V dropped 4 bases and J dropped 8; count of bases not matched to a gene: 9. The CDR3 nucleotides are TGTGCCAGCAGTTCGCCGGGACTAGCGGGTCAAGATGAGCAGTTCTTC. Protein product: CASSSPGLAGQDEQFF.